Listed below are T cell receptor beta chains from one sample, sequenced in a study of blood T cell repertoires in COVID-19. Method: immunoSEQ multiplex PCR; TCRdb's copy keeps in-frame clones and lacks some. The sample has more than 85,000 clones; 88% are singletons. Sequencing was done on a sample of peripheral blood. Source of these receptors: an older woman with acute or convalescent COVID-19. The CDR3 runs from the conserved cysteine through the conserved F or W. Each record gives: CDR3 protein, CDR3 DNA, J gene, D gene, CDR3 length, V gene, clone size. The D gene is left open where the match is weak. The size entry is marked missing in some rows and otherwise reads once, few, many or a size class.

CDR3 protein: CASSFSTVNTEAFF; CDR3 DNA: TGTGCCAGCAGCTTCTCCACAGTGAACACTGAAGCTTTCTTT; J gene: TRBJ1-1; D gene: -; CDR3 length: 14; V gene: TRBV6-6; clone size: -
CDR3 protein: CASSPTQGALEPQHF; CDR3 DNA: TGTGCCAGCTCACCAACACAGGGGGCTTTAGAGCCCCAGCATTTT; J gene: TRBJ1-5; D gene: TRBD1; CDR3 length: 15; V gene: TRBV18; clone size: few
CDR3 protein: CATSRDRGLTGELFF; CDR3 DNA: TGTGCCACCAGCCGGGACAGGGGGCTCACCGGGGAGCTGTTTTTT; J gene: TRBJ2-2; D gene: TRBD1; CDR3 length: 15; V gene: TRBV24-1; clone size: -
CDR3 protein: CASSIGAGGTGELFF; CDR3 DNA: TGTGCCAGTAGTATAGGGGCAGGGGGCACCGGGGAGCTGTTTTTT; J gene: TRBJ2-2; D gene: TRBD1; CDR3 length: 15; V gene: TRBV19; clone size: -
CDR3 protein: CASSPLPGGPETQYF; CDR3 DNA: TGTGCCAGCTCCCCCCTCCCGGGGGGGCCAGAGACCCAGTACTTC; J gene: TRBJ2-5; D gene: TRBD2; CDR3 length: 15; V gene: TRBV18; clone size: -
CDR3 protein: CATSRGGSDEKLFF; CDR3 DNA: TGTGCCACCAGCAGAGGAGGGTCGGATGAAAAACTGTTTTTT; J gene: TRBJ1-4; D gene: -; CDR3 length: 14; V gene: TRBV15; clone size: -
CDR3 protein: CATSSRRGRDSPLHF; CDR3 DNA: TGTGCCACCAGCAGCCGTAGAGGGCGTGATTCACCCCTCCACTTT; J gene: TRBJ1-6; D gene: -; CDR3 length: 15; V gene: TRBV15; clone size: -
CDR3 protein: CAWSGGLYGYTF; CDR3 DNA: TGTGCCTGGTCGGGGGGCCTTTATGGCTACACCTTC; J gene: TRBJ1-2; D gene: -; CDR3 length: 12; V gene: TRBV30; clone size: -
CDR3 protein: CASTPGLAGAGNEQFF; CDR3 DNA: TGTGCCAGCACCCCGGGGCTAGCGGGAGCTGGGAATGAGCAGTTCTTC; J gene: TRBJ2-1; D gene: TRBD2; CDR3 length: 16; V gene: TRBV7-9; clone size: -
CDR3 protein: CASTGQFTDTQYF; CDR3 DNA: TGTGCCAGTACGGGACAGTTCACAGATACGCAGTATTTT; J gene: TRBJ2-3; D gene: TRBD1; CDR3 length: 13; V gene: TRBV19; clone size: -
CDR3 protein: CASLAFQGDYTEAFF; CDR3 DNA: TGTGCCAGCCTCGCGTTCCAGGGGGACTACACTGAAGCTTTCTTT; J gene: TRBJ1-1; D gene: TRBD1; CDR3 length: 15; V gene: TRBV18; clone size: -
CDR3 protein: CAITTVPHYGYTF; CDR3 DNA: TGTGCCATAACGACAGTCCCCCACTATGGCTACACCTTC; J gene: TRBJ1-2; D gene: -; CDR3 length: 13; V gene: TRBV10-3; clone size: once
CDR3 protein: CASSPRDTITGELFF; CDR3 DNA: TGTGCCAGCAGCCCCCGGGACACCATCACCGGGGAGCTGTTTTTT; J gene: TRBJ2-2; D gene: -; CDR3 length: 15; V gene: TRBV7-9; clone size: -
CDR3 protein: CASSQAPGTGGTEAFF; CDR3 DNA: TGTGCCAGCAGCCAAGCCCCTGGTACGGGAGGCACTGAAGCTTTCTTT; J gene: TRBJ1-1; D gene: -; CDR3 length: 16; V gene: TRBV3-1/TRBV3-2; clone size: -
CDR3 protein: CASTQSSSYNEQFF; CDR3 DNA: TGTGCCAGCACTCAATCGAGCTCCTACAATGAGCAGTTCTTC; J gene: TRBJ2-1; D gene: -; CDR3 length: 14; V gene: TRBV5-6; clone size: -
CDR3 protein: CASRGGQFSTDTQYF; CDR3 DNA: TGTGCCAGCAGGGGTGGGCAGTTTAGCACAGATACGCAGTATTTT; J gene: TRBJ2-3; D gene: -; CDR3 length: 15; V gene: TRBV6-5; clone size: -
CDR3 protein: CATSREGVHNEQFF; CDR3 DNA: TGTGCCACCAGCAGAGAAGGGGTCCACAATGAGCAGTTCTTC; J gene: TRBJ2-1; D gene: -; CDR3 length: 14; V gene: TRBV15; clone size: -
CDR3 protein: CASSLAPGTGLNTIYF; CDR3 DNA: TGCGCCAGCAGCTTGGCTCCGGGTACCGGGTTAAACACCATATATTTT; J gene: TRBJ1-3; D gene: -; CDR3 length: 16; V gene: TRBV5-1; clone size: few
CDR3 protein: CAWSGQANTEAFF; CDR3 DNA: TGTGCCTGGAGCGGACAAGCGAACACTGAAGCTTTCTTT; J gene: TRBJ1-1; D gene: -; CDR3 length: 13; V gene: TRBV30; clone size: -
CDR3 protein: CASRPPSTGLNTEAFF; CDR3 DNA: TGTGCCAGCAGACCCCCCTCGACAGGGTTGAACACTGAAGCTTTCTTT; J gene: TRBJ1-1; D gene: TRBD1; CDR3 length: 16; V gene: TRBV6-6; clone size: -
CDR3 protein: CASSLSGYGYTF; CDR3 DNA: TGTGCCAGCAGTTTATCGGGGTATGGCTACACCTTC; J gene: TRBJ1-2; D gene: -; CDR3 length: 12; V gene: TRBV28; clone size: -